The 23 T cell receptor beta chains in this list originate from one sample, sequenced in a study of T cell responses to AZD1222 COVID-19 vaccine. Sequenced by immunoSEQ multiplex PCR; TCRdb stores in-frame clones only, minus some. The table shows over 130,000 clones, with approximately 90% occurring only once. The source was peripheral blood, collected 28 days after the second AZD1222 dose. The receptors were sampled from an adult who received the AZD1222 COVID-19 vaccine.

This chain links TRBV7-2 with TRBJ1-1; 12 bases agree with TRBD1. The J segment lost 6 bases and the V segment lost 6 bases, leaving 2 bases of the junction unmatched. Germline CDR1 reads SGHTA; CDR2 reads FQGNSA. The CDR3 has 13 residues. The CDR3 DNA reads TGTGCCAGCAGGGGACAGGGGGCCGCTGAAGCTTTCTTT. Residues: CASRGQGAAEAFF.

V usage is TRBV13 and J usage is TRBJ2-3; 11 positions agree with TRBD2. V shed 5 bases, J shed 0 bases, and the junction held 19 bases outside the gene matches. CDR3 length equals 21 residues. Per germline, CDR1 PRHDT and CDR2 FYEKMQ (reference sequence). CDR3 sequence: CASSPTETGTSGSASTDTQYF. CDR3 in DNA: TGTGCCAGCAGCCCGACGGAGACAGGGACTAGCGGATCCGCTAGCACAGATACGCAGTATTTT.

This CDR3 reads CASSKSAASNQPQHF. The CDR3 DNA sequence: TGTGCCAGCTCAAAGTCAGCCGCCAGCAATCAGCCCCAGCATTTT. This chain links TRBV18 with TRBJ1-5; unclear D gene. Between the trimmed V and J ends, which lost 5 bases and 1 base, there was a span of 12 bases. CDR1 is KGHSH and CDR2 is LQKENI in the germline V gene. This CDR3 comprises 15 residues.

The chain has TRBV29-1 and TRBJ2-5; 10 nucleotides line up with TRBD1. Germline assignment: CDR1 SQVTM and CDR2 ANQGSEA. Trimming took 3 bases from V and 2 from J; bases not matched to a gene: 0. The CDR3 has 13 amino acids. The CDR3 coding sequence is TGCAGCGTTGAGGGACAGGGGCAAGAGACCCAGTACTTC. Translated, it gives CSVEGQGQETQYF.

V and J are TRBV7-2 and TRBJ2-7, with 8 bases that match TRBD2. With 5 bases clipped from V and 6 bases from J, the junction kept 3 bases outside the gene matches. Germline loops: CDR1 SGHTA, CDR2 FQGNSA. CDR3 size: 12 residues. CDR3 in amino acids: CASSVAGGEQYF. The DNA for the CDR3 is TGTGCCAGCAGCGTTGCGGGGGGCGAGCAGTACTTC.

CDR3 amino acids: CASSGAGGNNQPQHF. CDR3 nucleotide sequence: TGTGCCAGCAGTGGGGCCGGGGGGAACAATCAGCCCCAGCATTTT. The chain uses TRBV2 and TRBJ1-5; a possible D gene is TRBD1 (5 bases). V was cut by 4 bases and J by 3 bases, with 13 bases left in between. The CDR3 consists of 15 residues. Per germline, CDR1 SNHLY and CDR2 FYNNEI.

CDR3 in DNA: TGTGCCAGCAGATTGGAGTTCAATCAGCCCCAGCATTTT. Translating it yields CASRLEFNQPQHF. This sequence joins TRBV6-5 and TRBJ1-5; D is undetermined. Germline CDR1 MNHEY, CDR2 SVGAGI. Between the trimmed V and J ends, which lost 6 bases and 3 bases, there was a span of 9 bases. The CDR3 is 13 residues long.

J is TRBJ1-2 and V is TRBV6-5; D is ambiguous. V lost 5 bases and J lost 5, with 12 bases in between. Germline CDR1 and CDR2: MNHEY and SVGAGI. The CDR3 totals 13 residues. The CDR3: CASSNDGNYGYTF. Written as DNA, the CDR3 is TGTGCCAGCAGTAATGACGGGAATTATGGCTACACCTTC.

V gene TRBV7-9 combines with J gene TRBJ1-3, with D uncertain. The CDR3 runs to 15 residues. V shed 1 base and J shed 5 bases, with 12 bases lying between them. Looked up from germline, CDR1 is SEHNR and CDR2 is FQNEAQ (reference sequence). The CDR3 DNA sequence: TGTGCCAGCAGCTTAGTTCAGGACCCCAGAAACACCATATATTTT. The encoded protein is CASSLVQDPRNTIYF.

The chain combines TRBV11-2 with TRBJ2-2; 7 bases are a match to TRBD1. The CDR3 is 16 residues long. From germline, CDR1 is SGHAT and CDR2 FQNNGV. V lost 4 bases and J lost 4; bases outside the gene matches: 9. The CDR3 bases are TGTGCCAGCAGCTCCCGACAGGGTAGGGGCACCGGGGAGCTGTTTTTT. Protein product: CASSSRQGRGTGELFF.

The V gene is TRBV18, the J gene TRBJ1-3; D is perhaps TRBD1 (5 bases). V lost 2 bases and J lost 0, with 11 bases in between. CDR1 and CDR2 (germline): KGHSH, LQKENI. The CDR3 has 16 residues. CDR3 sequence reads: CASSPVLTASGNTIYF. CDR3 sequence (DNA): TGTGCCAGCTCACCAGTCTTGACAGCCTCTGGAAACACCATATATTTT.

The chain couples TRBV9 to TRBJ2-2; 10 nucleotides line up with TRBD2. CDR1 and CDR2 (germline): SGDLS, YYNGEE. V lost 3 bases and J lost 6; bases outside the gene matches: 8. There are 16 residues in the CDR3. The DNA of the CDR3 is TGTGCCAGCAGCGCCCAGCGGGGGGGCATCTCCGGGGAGCTGTTTTTT. As protein: CASSAQRGGISGELFF.

DNA of the CDR3: TGTGCCAGTAGTATGATCGAAGGGGGCAGTGCCGGGGAGCTGTTTTTT. Translation: CASSMIEGGSAGELFF. This chain uses TRBV19 with TRBJ2-2; 7 bases align to TRBD1. Germline V gene lookup returns CDR1 LNHDA and CDR2 SQIVND (reference sequence). This CDR3 comprises 16 residues. Trimming at V came to 3 bases and at J to 6 bases, leaving 10 bases not matched to a gene.

The chain recombines TRBV5-4 with TRBJ1-1; D ambiguous. V was pared by 0 bases and J by 4 bases, with 7 bases between. CDR3 length equals 13 residues. The germline CDR1 and CDR2 sequences are SGHNT and YYREEE (reference sequence). The CDR3, as DNA: TGTGCCAGCAGCTTGGGTTGGGTCACTGAAGCTTTCTTT. Amino acid sequence: CASSLGWVTEAFF.

V usage is TRBV29-1 and J usage is TRBJ2-2, with 7 bases aligning to TRBD1. V trimming: 3 bases; J trimming: 4 bases; junction bases outside the gene matches: 5. The CDR3 runs to 14 residues. Germline loops: CDR1 SQVTM, CDR2 ANQGSEA. The CDR3 coding sequence is TGCAGCGTTGACTTTAACAGGGGCACCGGGGAGCTGTTTTTT. Its translation: CSVDFNRGTGELFF.

The chain combines TRBV3-1 (or the pseudogene TRBV3-2) with TRBJ2-7; D unclear. CDR1 is LGHDT, CDR2 YNNKEL, per germline (reference sequence). The CDR3 has 15 residues. The V and J ends lost 0 bases and 4 bases respectively, with 13 bases between them. The CDR3 DNA reads TGTGCCAGCAGCCAAGATCGCCTAGGTATGTACGAGCAGTACTTC. It encodes CASSQDRLGMYEQYF.

V and J are TRBV5-1 and TRBJ1-2; possible D gene TRBD1, 6 bases. Germline V gene sequence: CDR1 SGHRS, CDR2 YFSETQ. The CDR3 sequence is 13 residues long. V dropped 8 bases and J dropped 7 bases, with 18 bases sitting between them. CDR3 in amino acids: CASSHQQGGGYTF. CDR3 DNA sequence: TGCGCCAGTTCACATCAACAAGGGGGTGGCTACACCTTC.

This chain connects TRBV27 to TRBJ2-7; 9 bases line up with TRBD1. Trimming cost V 8 bases and J 0 bases; bases outside gene matches: 5. This CDR3 spans 14 amino acids. Germline V gene lookup returns CDR1 MNHEY and CDR2 SMNVEV (reference sequence). This CDR3 is CASCLTGGSYEQYF. The CDR3 DNA reads TGTGCCAGCTGCTTGACAGGGGGCTCCTACGAGCAGTACTTC.

The gene calls are TRBV3-1 (or the pseudogene TRBV3-2) and TRBJ1-1; D is undetermined. Germline V lookup: CDR1 LGHDT, CDR2 YNNKEL (reference sequence). V was clipped by 10 bases and J by 5 bases, with 11 bases between them. This CDR3 is 11 amino acids long. The CDR3 region has the DNA TGTGCCATTCGGGCGGGGACTGAAGCTTTCTTT. Its protein product is CAIRAGTEAFF.

The CDR3: CASSQAGDSPLHF. The CDR3 coding sequence is TGTGCCAGCAGCCAGGCAGGGGATTCACCCCTCCACTTT. The V and J genes are TRBV3-1 (or the pseudogene TRBV3-2) and TRBJ1-6, with TRBD1 as a possible D gene (6 bases). Trimming left V 3 bases short and J 8 bases short, with 8 bases between. The CDR3 spans 13 residues. Germline V gives CDR1 LGHDT, CDR2 YNNKEL (reference sequence).

This sequence joins TRBV7-3 and TRBJ2-3, with D tentatively TRBD1 (6 bases). Trimming took off 5 bases at V and 4 bases at J, with 13 bases between the two ends. Per germline, CDR1 SGHTA and CDR2 FQGTGA. The CDR3 loop spans 14 amino acids. CDR3: CASSLLGAADTQYF. The CDR3 bases are TGTGCCAGCAGCCTCTTGGGGGCTGCAGATACGCAGTATTTT.

The chain employs TRBV19 and TRBJ2-1; D may be TRBD1 (6 bases). Trimming took 4 bases from V and 9 from J, leaving 16 bases between them. Germline V lookup: CDR1 LNHDA, CDR2 SQIVND (reference sequence). CDR3 length equals 14 residues. CDR3 region: CASSTTGHLLEQFF. In DNA form, the CDR3 reads TGTGCCAGTAGTACCACGGGACACCTCCTTGAGCAGTTCTTC.

This chain uses TRBV18 with TRBJ2-1; the D gene is possibly TRBD2 (6 bases). Per the germline V gene, CDR1 is KGHSH and CDR2 is LQKENI. V was clipped by 5 bases and J by 12 bases, with 17 bases between them. The CDR3 is 13 amino acids. The CDR3 DNA is TGTGCCAGCTCATGGGACTCCCAGCGAATGCAGTTCTTC. Its protein product is CASSWDSQRMQFF. The variable domain in full, with the rest retrieved from reference TRBV18 and TRBJ2-1, is NAGVMQNPRHLVRRRGQEARLRCSPMKGHSHVYWYRQLPEEGLKFMVYLQKENIIDESGMPKERFSAEFPKEGPSILRIQQVVRGDSAAYFCASSWDSQRMQFFGPGTRLTVL.